A few counts support the clone carrying this T cell receptor (beta chain). What it recognizes is unknown. An Oncomine TCR Beta short-read assay was used to sequence the DNA from cultured CD4+ T cells. TCRdb processed the PCR reads anew with MiXCR; each CDR3 protein has one entry. Of over 20,000 distinct CDR3 sequences listed, 45% to 60% were seen once; the top ten hold 5.5% to 7%. The CDR3 runs to 14 residues. With 5 bases removed from V and 5 bases from J, the gap between germline ends came to 15 bases. Indicated treatment: roughly 10-day PBMC culture with coronavirus spike peptide pools or control peptides (ViraFEST assay). This sample was included in a study of vaccination and CD4 T cells after COVID-19.

This clonotype originated in a human donor who had recovered from COVID-19. This chain connects TRBV12-3 or TRBV12-4 to TRBJ1-2; D is perhaps TRBD1 (5 bases). Material for sequencing was CD4+ T cells from blood, cultured in vitro. CDR3 protein: CASSPSTVFYGYTF. CDR3 DNA sequence: TGTGCCAGCAGTCCCTCGACAGTCTTTTATGGCTACACCTTC.